This entry lists 6 T cell receptor beta chains sequenced from one sample in a study of early T cells in non-severe SARS-CoV-2 infection. TCRdb re-analysed the 5' RACE reads in MiXCR, keeping a single row per CDR3 protein. The sample holds some 71,000 distinct CDR3 sequences, 8.5% to 10% seen once. The sample was whole blood. The receptors originated from an adult who was a healthcare worker with PCR-confirmed SARS-CoV-2 infection or an uninfected control (not recorded which).

This sequence joins TRBV27 and TRBJ2-7, with 8 positions matching TRBD1. With V trimmed by 10 bases and J by 0 bases, 8 bases remained unmatched. CDR3 length: 14 residues. CDR1 is MNHEY, CDR2 SMNVEV, per germline (reference sequence). As DNA, the CDR3 is TGTGCCATCCCCTGGACAGGGAACTCCTACGAGCAGTACTTC. Residues: CAIPWTGNSYEQYF.

This clonotype came up many times. The V and J genes are TRBV6-2 or TRBV6-3 and TRBJ1-4; D not certain. The CDR3 consists of 15 residues. The V gene's germline CDR1 is MNHEY and CDR2 SVGEGT. V dropped 6 bases and J dropped 8 bases, with 19 bases sitting between them. The CDR3 protein is CASRTTRLGGEKLFF. Here the CDR3 DNA reads TGTGCCAGCAGGACAACGCGGTTAGGAGGAGAAAAACTGTTTTTT.

This clonotype was counted at least ten times. CDR3 loop: CASSLGRATDTQYF. The CDR3 nucleotides are TGTGCCAGCAGTCTCGGGAGGGCCACAGATACGCAGTATTTT. The chain combines TRBV6-6 with TRBJ2-3; 8 bases fit TRBD2. The V and J ends lost 5 bases and 2 bases, in that order; junction bases with no gene match: 3. This CDR3 is built from 14 residues. Germline CDR1 reads MNHNY; CDR2 reads SVGAGI (reference sequence).

This clonotype was seen only a few times. V and J are TRBV2 and TRBJ2-7; D gene ambiguous. CDR3 size: 11 residues. Between the trimmed V and J ends, which lost 7 bases and 3 bases, there was a span of 7 bases. In germline, CDR1 is SNHLY, CDR2 FYNNEI. CDR3 nucleotides: TGTGCCAGCAAAGGGTTCTACGAGCAGTACTTC. It yields the protein CASKGFYEQYF.

This clonotype came up many times. CDR3 protein: CASSLELGYNEQFF. The CDR3 nucleotides are TGTGCCAGCAGCTTAGAGTTAGGGTACAATGAGCAGTTCTTC. The rearrangement uses TRBV7-2 and TRBJ2-1, with D hard to call. This CDR3 contains 14 residues. CDR1 is SGHTA, CDR2 FQGNSA, per germline. V shed 1 base and J shed 4 bases, with 8 bases lying between them.

This clonotype was detected ten times or more. The chain links TRBV29-1 to TRBJ2-2, with a tentative D call TRBD1 (5 bases). Trimming left V 5 bases short and J 3 bases short, with 13 bases between. In germline, CDR1 is SQVTM, CDR2 ANQGSEA. This CDR3 region has 14 residues. The CDR3 DNA reads as TGCAGCGTTCGCAGGGCTCGGGACACCGGGGAGCTGTTTTTT. Translated, it gives CSVRRARDTGELFF.